This entry lists 17 T cell receptor beta chains sequenced from one sample in a study of blood T cells in healthy people across ages. For the second PCR, which ran for roughly 7 to 11 cycles, a sample-barcoded 5' primer and a J-beta primer mix were used. Each CDR3 protein is one row after TCRdb ran MiXCR on the 5' RACE reads. Among hundreds of thousands of distinct CDR3 sequences listed, roughly 25% were seen once. This sample also belongs to another study, concerning T cells of mothers and their children.

Specimen: blood. The receptors originated from a boy aged 5-17 years in good health.

This chain links TRBV2 with TRBJ2-5; no clear D gene. Germline assignment: CDR1 SNHLY and CDR2 FYNNEI. The CDR3 is 12 residues long. The V end was cut by 10 bases, the J end by 5 bases, with 14 bases between. CDR3: CATKSRTETQYF. The CDR3 nucleotides read TGTGCCACCAAATCGCGCACGGAGACCCAGTACTTC.

The rearrangement links TRBV2 to TRBJ2-5, with 10 bases that match TRBD2. There are 15 residues in the CDR3. Trimming removed 6 bases from V and 4 bases from J; junction bases left unmatched: 8. CDR1 is SNHLY, CDR2 FYNNEI, per germline. The CDR3 DNA reads as TGTGCCAGCAGACTTAGCGGGGGGTGGTCAGAGACCCAGTACTTC. This codes for CASRLSGGWSETQYF.

This clonotype was picked up a small number of times. The rearrangement uses TRBV6-6 and TRBJ1-1; D is undetermined. Germline V gene sequence: CDR1 MNHNY, CDR2 SVGAGI (reference sequence). V lost 6 bases and J lost 5, with 13 bases in between. CDR3 length equals 13 residues. CDR3 DNA sequence: TGTGCCAGCAGGCAGCTCTCGGGGACTGAAGCTTTCTTT. It translates to CASRQLSGTEAFF.

This clonotype was seen a few times. The DNA for the CDR3 is TGTGCCAACGGCCTCGGGGGTCCCACCTTTGACGAGCAGTACTTC. As protein: CANGLGGPTFDEQYF. The rearrangement uses TRBV24-1 and TRBJ2-7, with D tentatively TRBD2 (6 bases). The CDR3 consists of 15 residues. Trimming removed 11 bases from V and 5 bases from J, with 24 bases in between. CDR1 is KGHDR and CDR2 is SFDVKD in the germline V gene.

V gene TRBV18 combines with J gene TRBJ2-5; TRBD1 aligns across 9 bases. TRBJ2-7 matches the DNA end more closely, so the J call is doubtful. Germline V CDR1 and CDR2: KGHSH, LQKENI. The CDR3 loop spans 15 amino acids. The CDR3 nucleotides read TGTGCCAGCTCACCTGAAATGGGACAGGGCTACGAGCAGTACTTC. Translating gives CASSPEMGQGYEQYF.

The chain employs TRBV2 and TRBJ2-5; D is undetermined. The CDR3 runs to 13 residues. CDR1 and CDR2 from the germline V gene are SNHLY and FYNNEI. Trimming left V 6 bases short and J 5 bases short, with 13 bases between. Here the CDR3 reads CASSGPTKETQYF. In nucleotides, the CDR3 is TGTGCCAGCAGCGGGCCCACTAAGGAGACCCAGTACTTC. Filled out from reference TRBV2 and TRBJ2-5, the complete variable domain reads EPEVTQTPSHQVTQMGQEVILRCVPISNHLYFYWYRQILGQKVEFLVSFYNNEISEKSEIFDDQFSVERPDGSNFTLKIRSTKLEDSAMYFCASSGPTKETQYFGPGTRLLVL.

The chain carries TRBV7-2 and TRBJ2-1, with 8 bases aligning to TRBD2. Germline V CDR1 and CDR2: SGHTA, FQGNSA. The CDR3 is made up of 15 amino acids. Losses at the gene ends were 5 bases for V and 4 bases for J; bases not matched to a gene: 7. The DNA of the CDR3 is TGTGCCAGCAGCCCCATAGCGGGATTTTACAATGAGCAGTTCTTC. Amino acid sequence: CASSPIAGFYNEQFF.

This sequence joins TRBV11-3 and TRBJ1-1; maybe TRBD1 (5 bases). CDR1 and CDR2 (germline): SGHNT, YENEEA. This CDR3 is built from 15 residues. Trimming shortened V by 1 base and J by 4 bases, and 13 bases separated the two germline ends. The CDR3 coding sequence is TGTGCCAGCAGCTTAGGCGCAGGGCCGGGCACTGAAGCTTTCTTT. This sequence encodes CASSLGAGPGTEAFF. The whole variable domain, filled in from reference TRBV11-3 and TRBJ1-1, reads EAGVVQSPRYKIIEKKQPVAFWCNPISGHNTLYWYLQNLGQGPELLIRYENEEAVDDSQLPKDRFSAERLKGVDSTLKIQPAELGDSAVYLCASSLGAGPGTEAFFGQGTRLTVV.

This clonotype was picked up one time. The chain joins TRBV6-6 to TRBJ2-3; 13 nucleotides align to TRBD2. CDR1 MNHNY and CDR2 SVGAGI come from the germline V gene (reference sequence). This CDR3 comprises 16 residues. V gave up 6 bases and J gave up 5 bases; unmatched junction bases: 8. This CDR3 is CASRLLLAGGVDTQYF. As DNA, the CDR3 is TGTGCCAGCAGGCTACTACTAGCGGGGGGGGTAGATACGCAGTATTTT.

The V and J genes are TRBV6-2 or TRBV6-3 and TRBJ2-7; a possible D gene is TRBD2 (7 bases). The CDR3 contains 16 residues. Germline CDR1 MNHEY, CDR2 SVGEGT. Trimming shortened V by 0 bases and J by 2 bases, and 14 bases separated the two germline ends. CDR3: CASSYSRPGGPYEQYF. The CDR3, as DNA: TGTGCCAGCAGTTACTCACGTCCGGGGGGCCCCTACGAGCAGTACTTC.

The J gene is TRBJ2-7, the V gene TRBV6-5; D is undetermined. Deletions cut 0 bases from V and 0 bases from J, with 12 bases between. The CDR3 length is 16 residues. Germline values: CDR1 MNHEY, CDR2 SVGAGI. The CDR3 spells CASSYSRLLDSYEQYF. DNA for the CDR3: TGTGCCAGCAGTTACTCCAGGCTATTGGACTCCTACGAGCAGTACTTC.

The rearrangement links TRBV20-1 to TRBJ2-4; 8 positions match TRBD2. CDR1 is DFQATT and CDR2 is SNEGSKA in the germline V gene (reference sequence). The trim removed 0 bases at V and 8 bases at J, leaving 12 bases unmatched. The CDR3 is made up of 16 amino acids. The CDR3 DNA reads as TGCAGTGCTAGAGATCTGGCGGGGGGCCCCGAGGACATTCAGTACTTC. Translating it yields CSARDLAGGPEDIQYF.

This clonotype has just a few counts. The junction departs from germline at one end; a sequencing error may be responsible. The chain combines TRBV20-1 with TRBJ2-5; tentatively, D is TRBD2 (7 bases). The end of the DNA aligns better with TRBJ2-7, so the J call may be wrong. Germline CDR1 reads DFQATT; CDR2 reads SNEGSKA (reference sequence). There are 15 residues in the CDR3. The CDR3 DNA follows: TGCAGTGCCAGAGCCTTTGGGGGGGGCGCCTACGAGCAGTACTTC. It translates to CSARAFGGGAYEQYF.

The chain has TRBV28 and TRBJ2-4; the match to TRBD2 covers 7 bases. CDR3 size: 12 residues. Germline-derived CDR1 and CDR2 are MDHEN and SYDVKM. V lost 6 bases and J lost 8; bases outside the gene matches: 4. The CDR3 loop is CASSGGWDIQYF. In DNA form, the CDR3 reads TGTGCCAGCAGCGGGGGGTGGGACATTCAGTACTTC. Together with reference TRBV28 and TRBJ2-4, the CDR3 gives the full variable domain: DVKVTQSSRYLVKRTGEKVFLECVQDMDHENMFWYRQDPGLGLRLIYFSYDVKMKEKGDIPEGYSVSREKKERFSLILESASTNQTSMYLCASSGGWDIQYFGAGTRLSVL.

The chain recombines TRBV27 with TRBJ1-3; weak D call: TRBD1 (6 bases). Trimming stripped 2 bases from V and 0 bases from J, with 8 bases between. Germline V gene lookup returns CDR1 MNHEY and CDR2 SMNVEV (reference sequence). The CDR3 contains 15 residues. The CDR3 region is CASSLKGGSGNTIYF. The CDR3 region has the DNA TGTGCCAGCAGTTTAAAGGGGGGCTCTGGAAACACCATATATTTT.

The genes are TRBV5-5 and TRBJ2-7, with 9 bases lining up with TRBD1. With V trimmed by 4 bases and J by 6 bases, 5 bases remained unmatched. CDR3 size: 13 residues. CDR1 and CDR2 from the germline V gene are SGHKS and YYEKEE (reference sequence). DNA of the CDR3: TGTGCCAGCAGCACTACAGGGGGCGGCGAGCAGTACTTC. Protein sequence: CASSTTGGGEQYF.

This clonotype has just a few counts. The chain employs TRBV6-6 and TRBJ2-6; D unresolved. Germline CDR1 and CDR2: MNHNY and SVGAGI (reference sequence). This CDR3 contains 15 residues. Trimming stripped 3 bases from V and 0 bases from J, with 6 bases between. For the CDR3, the DNA is TGTGCCAGCAGTTATGTAAACTCTGGGGCCAACGTCCTGACTTTC. It is translated as CASSYVNSGANVLTF.